The rows below give T cell receptor beta chains drawn from one sample of a study of control samples from healthy donors and cancer patients. Sequenced by immunoSEQ multiplex PCR; TCRdb stores in-frame clones only, minus some. The data show around 22,000 clones, 85% to 90% seen once. Material: PBMCs. The receptor source for this set is a man between 60 and 70 years old with head and neck cancer. Each CDR3 is given with its conserved first and last residue. The D gene is left open where the match is weak. Not all rows give a size; the values are once, few, many and, for expanded clones, a class.

clone_size j_call v_call d_call cdr3_aa cdr3_nt
- TRBJ1-1 TRBV5-1 TRBD1 CASRYQGGNTEAFF TGCGCCAGCAGATACCAGGGGGGTAACACTGAAGCTTTCTTT
- TRBJ1-1 TRBV5-6 TRBD1 CASSRLGQLNTEAFF TGTGCCAGCAGCCGGTTGGGACAGCTGAACACTGAAGCTTTCTTT
- TRBJ1-2 TRBV12-3/TRBV12-4 - CASSLGREYGYTF TGTGCCAGCAGTTTAGGACGGGAGTATGGCTACACCTTC
- TRBJ1-6 TRBV2 - CASQFRGINSPLHF TGTGCCAGCCAATTCAGGGGCATTAATTCACCCCTCCACTTT
- TRBJ2-4 TRBV6-5 TRBD1 CASSYYPNRGVQYF TGTGCCAGCAGTTACTATCCTAACAGGGGCGTTCAGTACTTC
- TRBJ2-1 TRBV11-2 - CASSSLGGAAYNEQFF TGTGCCAGCAGCTCCCTCGGTGGGGCAGCCTACAATGAGCAGTTCTTC
- TRBJ2-1 TRBV5-1 TRBD2 CASSPEPGGYNEQFF TGCGCCAGCAGCCCCGAGCCGGGGGGCTACAATGAGCAGTTCTTC
- TRBJ1-1 TRBV12-3/TRBV12-4 - CASSYRATRAFF TGTGCCAGCAGTTACCGGGCGACGAGAGCTTTCTTT
- TRBJ2-3 TRBV5-5 - CASSPELGDTQYF TGTGCCAGCAGCCCCGAGTTAGGAGATACGCAGTATTTT
few TRBJ1-1 TRBV5-1 - CASSLAGENTEAFF TGCGCCAGCAGCTTAGCAGGAGAGAACACTGAAGCTTTCTTT
- TRBJ1-6 TRBV10-3 - CAISESSSSSYNSPLHF TGTGCCATCAGTGAGTCGAGCTCGAGCTCCTATAATTCACCCCTCCACTTT
- TRBJ2-3 TRBV7-8 - CASSLGVGRESTDTQYF TGTGCCAGCAGCTTAGGAGTGGGCAGGGAGAGCACAGATACGCAGTATTTT
- TRBJ1-1 TRBV6-6 - CASTDYTEAFF TGTGCCAGCACTGACTACACTGAAGCTTTCTTT
- TRBJ2-1 TRBV5-1 TRBD2 CASSSMTSGPYNEQFF TGCGCCAGCAGCTCCATGACTAGCGGGCCCTACAATGAGCAGTTCTTC
- TRBJ1-5 TRBV27 - CASSVTGRNQPQHF TGTGCCAGCAGTGTTACAGGGAGGAATCAGCCCCAGCATTTT
- TRBJ1-1 TRBV6-5 TRBD1 CASSPRTGPNTEAFF TGTGCCAGCAGCCCCAGGACAGGGCCAAACACTGAAGCTTTCTTT
- TRBJ1-1 TRBV7-9 - CASSLVQPEAFF TGTGCCAGCAGCTTAGTGCAACCTGAAGCTTTCTTT
- TRBJ1-1 TRBV7-9 TRBD1 CASSPETGSSTFF TGTGCCAGCAGCCCAGAGACAGGGTCGTCGACTTTCTTT
- TRBJ2-1 TRBV7-3 TRBD1 CASRSAGTGHNEQFF TGTGCCAGCAGATCCGCCGGGACAGGGCACAATGAGCAGTTCTTC
once TRBJ2-7 TRBV18 TRBD2 CASSDREALYEQYF TGTGCCAGCTCTGATCGGGAGGCTCTCTACGAGCAGTACTTC
- TRBJ1-1 TRBV27 - CASSFQWNTEAFF TGTGCCAGCAGTTTTCAGTGGAACACTGAAGCTTTCTTT
- TRBJ2-6 TRBV6-1 - CASSEVGSGANVLTF TGTGCCAGCAGTGAAGTCGGCTCTGGGGCCAACGTCCTGACTTTC
- TRBJ2-5 TRBV5-1 TRBD1 CASSSDRAYQETQYF TGCGCCAGCAGCTCGGACAGGGCCTACCAAGAGACCCAGTACTTC
- TRBJ2-7 TRBV5-6 TRBD1 CASSWRDRETYEQYF TGTGCCAGCAGCTGGAGGGACAGGGAAACTTACGAGCAGTACTTC
- TRBJ2-2 TRBV19 TRBD2 CASRRGLAETGELFF TGTGCCAGTAGGCGGGGACTAGCAGAAACCGGGGAGCTGTTTTTT
- TRBJ1-2 TRBV19 TRBD1 CASTEPGTGHGYTF TGTGCCAGTACAGAACCCGGGACAGGGCATGGCTACACCTTC
- TRBJ2-5 TRBV5-1 TRBD2 CASTRGTSEETQYF TGCGCCAGCACCCGCGGCACTAGCGAAGAGACCCAGTACTTC
- TRBJ1-2 TRBV27 TRBD1 CASSPSPGTGPLFGYTF TGTGCCAGCAGTCCATCCCCCGGGACAGGGCCTCTGTTTGGCTACACCTTC
- TRBJ1-2 TRBV18 - CASSSGANYGYTF TGTGCCAGCTCCTCAGGCGCTAACTATGGCTACACCTTC